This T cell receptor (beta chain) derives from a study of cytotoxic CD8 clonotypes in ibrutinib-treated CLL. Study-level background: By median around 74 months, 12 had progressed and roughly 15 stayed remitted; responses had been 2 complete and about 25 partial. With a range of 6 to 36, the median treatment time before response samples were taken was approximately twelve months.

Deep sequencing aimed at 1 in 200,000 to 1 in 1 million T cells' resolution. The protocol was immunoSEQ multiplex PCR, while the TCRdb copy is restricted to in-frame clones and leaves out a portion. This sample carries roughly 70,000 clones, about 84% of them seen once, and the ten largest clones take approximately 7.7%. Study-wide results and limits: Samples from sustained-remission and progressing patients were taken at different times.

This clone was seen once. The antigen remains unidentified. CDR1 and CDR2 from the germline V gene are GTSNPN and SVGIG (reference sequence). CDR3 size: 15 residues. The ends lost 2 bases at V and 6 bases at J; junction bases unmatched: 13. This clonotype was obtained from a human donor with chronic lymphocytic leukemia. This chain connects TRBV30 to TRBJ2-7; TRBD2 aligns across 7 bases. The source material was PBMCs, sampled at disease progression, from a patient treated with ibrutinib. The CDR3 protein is CAWSRGLGTLREQYF. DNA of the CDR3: TGTGCCTGGAGTCGCGGACTAGGAACCCTCCGCGAGCAGTACTTC.